The clone carrying this T cell receptor (beta chain) rates as medium-sized. Antigen: not known. Reverse transcription used about 510 ng RNA and constant-region primers for alpha and beta. Using multiplexing indices, alpha and beta chain libraries were generated apart by chain-specific third strand synthesis. TCRdb re-called the 5' RACE reads through MiXCR, storing one row per CDR3 protein. The table has roughly 4,600 distinct CDR3 sequences, roughly 5.5% seen once; the top ten hold approximately 31%. The CDR3 spans 15 residues. V gave up 1 base and J gave up 0 bases, with 9 bases separating them. Germline CDR1 SGHVS, CDR2 FQNEAQ. Follow-up blood was drawn about 14 weeks, roughly three months, after antiretroviral therapy began. The repertoire came from unfractionated whole blood and reflected all unsorted peripheral T cells. This record comes from a study of HIV-infected patients and healthy controls. Study details: After three months of therapy, CD4 counts rose modestly but significantly in about 90% of the 16 patients.

Study outcomes and limitations: Healthy controls carried many MAIT alpha-chain CDR3s, while HIV+ repertoires had few. CMV-associated CDR3s mostly grew nonsignificantly during therapy, while HIV-associated CDR3s declined significantly. Compared with untreated HIV+ repertoires, healthy controls showed roughly threefold more distinct CDR3s and higher Shannon diversity.

The TCR sequence derives from an adult with HIV infection. The rearrangement joins TRBV7-8 to TRBJ1-2, with a possible D match to TRBD1 (5 bases). Here the sequenced sample was blood, taken during antiretroviral therapy. The DNA of the CDR3 is TGTGCCAGCAGCTTAGTTGCGACAGCTAACTATGGCTACACCTTC. Residues: CASSLVATANYGYTF.